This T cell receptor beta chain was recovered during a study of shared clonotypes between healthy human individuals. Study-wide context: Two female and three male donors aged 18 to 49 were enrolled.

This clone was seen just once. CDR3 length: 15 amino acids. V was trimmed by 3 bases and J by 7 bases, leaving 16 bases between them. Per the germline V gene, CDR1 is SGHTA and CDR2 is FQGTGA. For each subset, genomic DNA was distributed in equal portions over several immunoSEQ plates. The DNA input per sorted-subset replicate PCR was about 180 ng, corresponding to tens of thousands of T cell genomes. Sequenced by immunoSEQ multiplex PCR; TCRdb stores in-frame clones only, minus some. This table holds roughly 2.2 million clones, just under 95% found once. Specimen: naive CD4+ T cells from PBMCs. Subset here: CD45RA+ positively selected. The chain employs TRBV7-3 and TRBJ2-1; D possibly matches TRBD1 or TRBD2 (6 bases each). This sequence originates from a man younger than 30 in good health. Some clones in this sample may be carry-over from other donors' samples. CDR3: CASSFRRGSLNEQFF. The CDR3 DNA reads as TGTGCCAGCAGCTTCCGGAGGGGGAGTCTAAATGAGCAGTTCTTC.